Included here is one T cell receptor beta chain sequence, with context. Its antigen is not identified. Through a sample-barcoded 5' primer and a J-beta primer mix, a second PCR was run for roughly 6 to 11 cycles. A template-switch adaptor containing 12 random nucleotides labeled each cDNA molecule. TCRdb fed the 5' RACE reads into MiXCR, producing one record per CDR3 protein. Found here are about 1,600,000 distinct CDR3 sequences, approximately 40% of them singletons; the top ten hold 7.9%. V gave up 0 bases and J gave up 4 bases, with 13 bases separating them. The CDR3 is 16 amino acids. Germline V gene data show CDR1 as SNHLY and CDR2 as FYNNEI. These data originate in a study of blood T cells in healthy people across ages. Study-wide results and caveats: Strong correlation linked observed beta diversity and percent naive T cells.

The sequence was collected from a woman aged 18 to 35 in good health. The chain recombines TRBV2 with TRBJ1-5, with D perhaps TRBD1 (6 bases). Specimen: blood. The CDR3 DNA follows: TGTGCCAGCAGTGAAGCGCTTCGGCAGGGGAATCAGCCCCAGCATTTT. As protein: CASSEALRQGNQPQHF. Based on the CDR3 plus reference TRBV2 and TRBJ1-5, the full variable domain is EPEVTQTPSHQVTQMGQEVILRCVPISNHLYFYWYRQILGQKVEFLVSFYNNEISEKSEIFDDQFSVERPDGSNFTLKIRSTKLEDSAMYFCASSEALRQGNQPQHFGDGTRLSIL.